This TCR beta chain was identified during a study of Graves' ophthalmopathy and Graves' hyperthyroidism. Study observations and caveats: Detected in blood as well were most expanded thyroid clonotypes with frequency above 0.001. As the model predicted ophthalmopathy progression, it achieved a sensitivity of 70% to 71% and a specificity of 72.22%.

CDR3 regions of TCR beta were amplified from RNA transcripts. A first-round RT-PCR used HTBI primers, followed by a second-round multiplex PCR. TCRdb re-analysed the multiplex PCR reads in MiXCR, keeping a single row per CDR3 protein. Found here are roughly 300,000 distinct CDR3 sequences, about 17% of them singletons; the top ten hold 10% to 15%. CDR1 and CDR2 (germline): LNHDA, SQIVND (reference sequence). The CDR3 extends over 17 amino acids. V shed 3 bases and J 4 bases; nucleotides not matched to a gene: 11. This clonotype was found a few times. Its antigen is currently unknown. This chain links TRBV19 with TRBJ2-2, with TRBD2 matching 7 bases. This TCR derives from an adult man with Graves' ophthalmopathy. The source material was peripheral blood. CDR3: CASSMSSSGKTTGELFF. The CDR3 DNA reads TGTGCCAGTAGTATGTCCTCTAGCGGAAAAACCACCGGGGAGCTGTTTTTT.